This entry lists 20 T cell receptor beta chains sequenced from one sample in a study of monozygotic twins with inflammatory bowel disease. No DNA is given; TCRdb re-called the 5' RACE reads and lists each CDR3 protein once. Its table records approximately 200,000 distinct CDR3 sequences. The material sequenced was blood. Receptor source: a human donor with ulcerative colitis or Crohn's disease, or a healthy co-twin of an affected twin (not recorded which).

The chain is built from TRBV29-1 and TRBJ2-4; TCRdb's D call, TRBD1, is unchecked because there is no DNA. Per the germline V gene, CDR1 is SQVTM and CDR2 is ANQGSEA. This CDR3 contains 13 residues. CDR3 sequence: CSVATQGGNMQYF.

CDR3 in amino acids: CASRPGENTEAFF. The genes are TRBV5-5 and TRBJ1-1. CDR3 length equals 13 residues. Germline V CDR1 and CDR2: SGHKS, YYEKEE (reference sequence).

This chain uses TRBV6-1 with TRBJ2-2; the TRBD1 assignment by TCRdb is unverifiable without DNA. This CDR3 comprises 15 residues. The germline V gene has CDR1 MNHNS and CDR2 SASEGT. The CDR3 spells CALRGGASRTGELFF.

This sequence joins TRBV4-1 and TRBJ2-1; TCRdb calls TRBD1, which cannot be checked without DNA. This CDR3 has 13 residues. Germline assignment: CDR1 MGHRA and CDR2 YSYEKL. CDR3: CASSPRTGDEQFF.

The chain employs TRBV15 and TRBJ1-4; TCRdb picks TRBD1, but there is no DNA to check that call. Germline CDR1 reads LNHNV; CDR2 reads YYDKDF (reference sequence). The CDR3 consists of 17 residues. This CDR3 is CATSRAPPRTAVEGMFF.

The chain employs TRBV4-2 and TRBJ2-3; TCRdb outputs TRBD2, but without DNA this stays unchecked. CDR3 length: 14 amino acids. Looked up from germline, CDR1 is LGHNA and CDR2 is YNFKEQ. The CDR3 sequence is CASSRDSTTDTQYF.

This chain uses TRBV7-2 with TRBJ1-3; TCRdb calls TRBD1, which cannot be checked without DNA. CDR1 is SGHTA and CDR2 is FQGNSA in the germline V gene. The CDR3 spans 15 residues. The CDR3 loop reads CASSLRQGTGNTIYF.

The chain's CDR3 is CASSLAGAGQPQHF. This sequence joins TRBV5-1 and TRBJ1-5; without DNA, the TCRdb call of TRBD1 cannot be checked. This CDR3 contains 14 residues. Germline V gives CDR1 SGHRS, CDR2 YFSETQ. The complete variable domain, with remaining parts taken from reference TRBV5-1 and TRBJ1-5, reads KAGVTQTPRYLIKTRGQQVTLSCSPISGHRSVSWYQQTPGQGLQFLFEYFSETQRNKGNFPGRFSGRQFSNSRSEMNVSTLELGDSALYLCASSLAGAGQPQHFGDGTRLSIL.

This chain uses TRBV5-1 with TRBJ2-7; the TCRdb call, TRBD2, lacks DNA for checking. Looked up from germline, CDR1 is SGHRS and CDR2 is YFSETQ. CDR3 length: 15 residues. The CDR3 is CASSFLAGGSYEQYF.

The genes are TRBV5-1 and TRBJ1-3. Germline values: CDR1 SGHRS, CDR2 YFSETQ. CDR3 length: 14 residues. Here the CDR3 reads CASSELDSGNTIYF.

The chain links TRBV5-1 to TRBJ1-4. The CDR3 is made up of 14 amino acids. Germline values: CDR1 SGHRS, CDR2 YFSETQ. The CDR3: CASSLAGINEKLFF.

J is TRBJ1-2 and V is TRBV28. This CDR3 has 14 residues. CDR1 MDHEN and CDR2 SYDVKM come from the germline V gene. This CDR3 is CASHQLQLNYGYTF.

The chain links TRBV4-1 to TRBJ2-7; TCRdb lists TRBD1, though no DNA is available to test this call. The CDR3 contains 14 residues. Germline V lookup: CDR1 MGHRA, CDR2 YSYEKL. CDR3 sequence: CASSLRDSRYEQYF.

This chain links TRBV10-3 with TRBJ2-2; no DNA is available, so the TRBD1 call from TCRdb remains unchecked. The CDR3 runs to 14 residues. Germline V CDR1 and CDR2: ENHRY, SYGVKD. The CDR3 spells CAISTGTGTGELFF.

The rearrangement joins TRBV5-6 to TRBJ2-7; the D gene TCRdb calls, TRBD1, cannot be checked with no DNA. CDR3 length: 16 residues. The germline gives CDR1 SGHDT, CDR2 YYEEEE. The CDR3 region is CASSLQGHFLSYEQYF.

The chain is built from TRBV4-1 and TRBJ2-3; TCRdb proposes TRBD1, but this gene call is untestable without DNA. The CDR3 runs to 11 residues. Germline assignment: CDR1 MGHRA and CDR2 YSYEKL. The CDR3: CASSQSRTQYF.

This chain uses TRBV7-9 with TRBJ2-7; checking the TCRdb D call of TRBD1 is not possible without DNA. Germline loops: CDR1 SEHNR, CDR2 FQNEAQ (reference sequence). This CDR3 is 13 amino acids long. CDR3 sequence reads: CASSLSMGREQYF.

The CDR3 is CASTPGQGDTQYF. V usage is TRBV6-1 and J usage is TRBJ2-3; checking the TCRdb D call of TRBD1 is not possible without DNA. The CDR3 covers 13 residues. CDR1 and CDR2 (germline): MNHNS, SASEGT.

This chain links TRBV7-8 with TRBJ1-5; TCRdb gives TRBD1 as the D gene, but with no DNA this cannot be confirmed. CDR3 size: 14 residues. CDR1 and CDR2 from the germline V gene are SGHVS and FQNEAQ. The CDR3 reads CASSFTGLRQPQHF.

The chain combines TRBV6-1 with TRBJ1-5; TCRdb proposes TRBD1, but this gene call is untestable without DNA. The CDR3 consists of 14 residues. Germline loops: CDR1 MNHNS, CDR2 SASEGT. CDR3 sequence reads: CASSEWGGRQPQHF.